This passage covers 3 T cell receptor beta chains from one sample sequenced in a study of blood T cell repertoires in COVID-19. The table came from immunoSEQ multiplex PCR; TCRdb's copy has only in-frame clones and leaves some out. Counted here are approximately 150,000 clones, approximately 88% occurring once; the ten biggest clones make up about 18%. The sequenced material came from peripheral blood. The receptors were gathered from a woman older than 75 with acute or convalescent COVID-19.

The chain joins TRBV25-1 to TRBJ1-2; D gene uncertain. This CDR3 is 18 amino acids long. Trimming shortened V by 0 bases and J by 4 bases, and 21 bases separated the two germline ends. Germline values: CDR1 MGHDK, CDR2 SYGVNS. For the CDR3, the DNA is TGTGCCAGCAGTGAATATAATCTCGGGGAAGGCCCTTTCTATGGCTACACCTTC. It translates to CASSEYNLGEGPFYGYTF.

This chain joins TRBV29-1 and TRBJ2-1; TRBD2 matches 7 bases. V was pared by 0 bases and J by 3 bases, with 5 bases of the junction left unmatched. Per the germline V gene, CDR1 is SQVTM and CDR2 is ANQGSEA. This CDR3 has 15 residues. CDR3 coding DNA: TGCAGCGTTGAAGAGGAGCTAGCGGTCTACAATGAGCAGTTCTTC. Its protein product is CSVEEELAVYNEQFF.

The chain has TRBV6-6 and TRBJ1-1; 7 nucleotides match TRBD1. V gave up 2 bases and J gave up 0 bases; unmatched junction bases: 0. In germline, CDR1 is MNHNY, CDR2 SVGAGI (reference sequence). The CDR3 totals 14 residues. This CDR3 is CASSYGTVNTEAFF. CDR3 bases: TGTGCCAGCAGTTACGGGACAGTGAACACTGAAGCTTTCTTT.